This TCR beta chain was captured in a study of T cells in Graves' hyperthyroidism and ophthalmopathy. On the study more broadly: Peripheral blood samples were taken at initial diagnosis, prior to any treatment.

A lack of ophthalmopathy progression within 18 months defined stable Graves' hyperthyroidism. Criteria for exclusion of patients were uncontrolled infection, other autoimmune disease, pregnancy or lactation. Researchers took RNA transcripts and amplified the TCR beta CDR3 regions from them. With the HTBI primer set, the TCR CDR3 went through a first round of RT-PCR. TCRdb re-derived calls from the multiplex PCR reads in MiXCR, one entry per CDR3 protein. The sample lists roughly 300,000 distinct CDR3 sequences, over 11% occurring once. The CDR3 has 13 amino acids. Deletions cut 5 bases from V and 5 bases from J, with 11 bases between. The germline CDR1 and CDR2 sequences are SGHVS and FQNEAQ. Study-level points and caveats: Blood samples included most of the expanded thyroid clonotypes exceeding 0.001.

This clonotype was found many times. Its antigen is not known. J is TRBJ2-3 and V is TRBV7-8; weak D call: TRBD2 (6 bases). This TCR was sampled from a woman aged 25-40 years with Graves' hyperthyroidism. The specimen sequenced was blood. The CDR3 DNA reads TGTGCCAGCAGCATATCTAGCGTAGATACGCAGTATTTT. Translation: CASSISSVDTQYF.